This T cell receptor beta chain was recorded in a study of radiation and T cells in renal cell carcinoma (dated by TCRdb to about 2020). For the study in its entirety: The samples were drawn from a clinical trial, where primary renal cell carcinomas were treated with 15 Gy of stereotactic body radiation therapy and then removed by nephrectomy 4 weeks afterward. A total of 4,016,671 unique CDR3 nucleotide sequences, encoding around 2.7 million unique CDR3 amino acid sequences, were found across all 50 or so samples. In total, some 50 samples, comprising around 25 tumors and roughly 27 peripheral blood samples, were subjected to TCR beta sequencing. General findings and caveats noted by the study authors: Because the trial had a single-armed design, the trial could not examine how radiation dose or scheduling affected the TCR repertoire. An increase in top tumor clonotypes in blood was observed from baseline to 2 weeks post-radiation, followed by contraction by 4 weeks, which was taken to suggest transient expansion of tumor-resident clones. Dynamics of the blood repertoire were not tracked past 4 weeks after treatment. Because pretreatment tumor biopsies were not available, the study could not determine whether clonotypes were already present within the tumor at baseline.

The time point tag for this specimen amounts to: blood 2 weeks post-SBRT. Explained via the paper, the treatment or condition label denotes: 15 Gy SBRT to primary tumor, nephrectomy 4 weeks later. To follow tumor-enriched clonotypes, peripheral blood was collected serially from radiation-treated patients at baseline and again at 2 weeks and 4 weeks after SBRT. All patients had renal cell carcinoma with clear cell pathology. The QIAamp DNA Blood Mini Kit (Qiagen) was used to prepare genomic DNA for TCR sequencing. The analyses included just those samples that passed every quality control check. From V the trimming removes 8 bases and from J it removes 7 bases, while the gene matches leave 6 bases of the junction unaccounted for. From the cysteine up to the phenylalanine, the CDR3 has a length of 13 residues. This entry keeps only the CDR3 DNA: 39 bases, framed from base 1. From the germline V gene (reference sequence), CDR1 is MNHNY and CDR2 is SVGAGI.

Points on this clone: Its antigen remains unidentified. It has no much larger one-base neighbor in the sample; base qualities were not kept.

TCR beta libraries were generated from genomic DNA with the immunoSEQ kit, following the manufacturer's recommendations. Library preparation used a first multiplex PCR with proprietary primers, then a second PCR adding unique barcodes, with bead cleanups after each round. A kit-provided positive control reaction and a negative control reaction were included in every sample batch. The final libraries underwent checking on an Agilent 4200 TapeStation D1000 ScreenTape, volumetric pooling, and quantification by qPCR. An Illumina NextSeq500 fitted with a MidOutput 150-cycle cartridge performed the sequencing, running 156 Read1 cycles and 15 Index1 cycles with the kit's custom primers. The pooled library was loaded at about 1 pM, and 20% PhiX control was spiked in. The published analysis was carried out like this. The vendor-processed data were analyzed in R, and a clonotype was defined as all T cells that share the same CDR3 nucleotide sequence. In the clone abundance analyses, frequencies in each sample were normalized to that sample's 10,000 most abundant clones. Public T cell clones, averaging fewer than five per sample, were removed before analysis. Tumor-enriched and baseline blood-enriched clonotypes were defined by at least a 32-fold difference in abundance between compartments. A beta-binomial differential abundance model was used to identify clonotypes that expanded or contracted between blood time points. Tumor-blood repertoire similarity was measured with the Baroni-Urbani and Buser coefficient, and groups were compared using two-tailed Wilcoxon tests in R. Imported from immuneACCESS, the table was reduced by TCRdb to in-frame sequences with V and J called. These copies leave out some clones; in studies compared against another copy, an unresolved V gene accounts for under half, and the cause of the remainder is not known. V and J calls and clone size follow that table, whereas D and trimming were derived from the DNA. In all, the sample holds just over 150,000 clones, and roughly 89% of those were seen once. Approximately 12% of the sample is in the top ten clones.

The sequencing here drew on blood, taken from a patient whose treatment included radiotherapy and nephrectomy. This TCR came from a woman in her 50s with renal cell carcinoma. The sequence links TRBV6-6 to TRBJ2-2; 8 bases in the junction line up with TRBD2. The CDR3 region has the sequence CASSRGGSGELFF. The bases are TGTGCCAGCTCCCGGGGGGGAAGCGGGGAGCTGTTTTTT.